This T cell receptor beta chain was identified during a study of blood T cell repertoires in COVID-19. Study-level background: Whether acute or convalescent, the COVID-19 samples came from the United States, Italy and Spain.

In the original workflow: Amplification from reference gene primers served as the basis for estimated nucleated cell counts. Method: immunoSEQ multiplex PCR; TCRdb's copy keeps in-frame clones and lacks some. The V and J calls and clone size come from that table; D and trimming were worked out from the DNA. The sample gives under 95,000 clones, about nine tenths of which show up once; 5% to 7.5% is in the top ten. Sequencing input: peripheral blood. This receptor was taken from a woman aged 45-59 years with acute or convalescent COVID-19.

CDR3 amino acids: CASSPREGEETDTQYF. Written as DNA, the CDR3 is TGTGCCAGCAGTCCCCGGGAGGGTGAAGAGACAGATACGCAGTATTTT. The rearrangement joins TRBV2 to TRBJ2-3; 8 nucleotides align to TRBD2. Germline assignment: CDR1 SNHLY and CDR2 FYNNEI. The CDR3 runs 16 residues. Trimming removed 5 bases from V and 3 bases from J; junction bases left unmatched: 10.